Listed below are T cell receptor beta chains from one sample, sequenced in a study of blood T cell repertoires in COVID-19. Method: immunoSEQ multiplex PCR; TCRdb's copy keeps in-frame clones and lacks some. This sample has 300,000 or so clones, with around 88% found just once. Material for sequencing was peripheral blood. Source of these receptors: a woman aged 25 to 45 who had recovered from COVID-19. Both conserved end residues are trimmed from each CDR3. The order of the fields is V gene, CDR3 protein.

V: TRBV5-5
CDR3: ASSLAGGSYGYT

V: TRBV3-1/TRBV3-2
CDR3: ASSPWAELSYEQY

V: TRBV7-9
CDR3: ASSLLPSQGYIYGYT

V: TRBV4-1
CDR3: ASSQPLRDRGRRSRTF

V: TRBV7-2
CDR3: ASRWTGAYEQY

V: TRBV19
CDR3: ASTPTGRGNQPQH

V: TRBV6-2/TRBV6-3
CDR3: ASSYRITRQETQY

V: TRBV7-6
CDR3: ASSPAGVPNYGYT

V: TRBV5-6
CDR3: ASTLQDRGSYEQY

V: TRBV7-6
CDR3: ASSLIQGTGELF

V: TRBV6-2/TRBV6-3
CDR3: ASSYFAGGLNYGYT

V: TRBV6-4
CDR3: ASSRGQDNEQF

V: TRBV6-5
CDR3: ASSLRDSLNEKLF

V: TRBV15
CDR3: ATSSDPGLAGGGTQY

V: TRBV27
CDR3: ASSPKNSRTSATNEKLF

V: TRBV27
CDR3: ASSLIGTANEKLF

V: TRBV2
CDR3: ASLGQGVDGYT

V: TRBV7-9
CDR3: ASSLAPYEQY

V: TRBV4-2
CDR3: ASSQERHVLT

V: TRBV2
CDR3: ASSVYRGPYEQY

V: TRBV6-5
CDR3: ASSYSSGASSPLH

V: TRBV4-1
CDR3: ASSQGRAGRVNQPQH

V: TRBV18
CDR3: ASSQYSDQETQY

V: TRBV5-6
CDR3: ASSFWTGKWGQPQH

V: TRBV18
CDR3: ASSPRTGLSNQPQH

V: TRBV29-1
CDR3: SVDGTSGDNEQF

V: TRBV4-3
CDR3: ASSPKPAGDPSPLH

V: TRBV23-1
CDR3: ASTVSPTVTFPPYEQY

V: TRBV19
CDR3: ASSIGRDSGEQY

V: TRBV19
CDR3: AIETASGNTIY

V: TRBV13
CDR3: ASSMPTGILGYT

V: TRBV6-2/TRBV6-3
CDR3: ASSYARRYAPSDTQY

V: TRBV6-5
CDR3: ASKKGQVRETQY

V: TRBV30
CDR3: AWDTGRGETTEAF

V: TRBV7-9
CDR3: ASSSPVGGDEKLF

V: TRBV27
CDR3: ASSLTVNTEAF

V: TRBV10-3
CDR3: AISDRSGTDTQY

V: TRBV7-8
CDR3: ASSSAGTRPNTEAF

V: TRBV6-5
CDR3: ASSSQGSNEKLF

V: TRBV4-3
CDR3: ASSQDLENRAGGFSNTGELF

V: TRBV7-9
CDR3: ASSFGDTSYGYT

V: TRBV24-1
CDR3: ATSVPGRTEAF

V: TRBV28
CDR3: ASSNPPGSGGHNEQF

V: TRBV19
CDR3: ASNPGTGSYEQY

V: TRBV2
CDR3: ASRRDRAKDEQF

V: TRBV19
CDR3: ASSIGAGSTDTQY

V: TRBV12-3/TRBV12-4
CDR3: ASSLGQEETQY

V: TRBV5-1
CDR3: ASRLAGDPNEQF

V: TRBV28
CDR3: ASSLVRGGGETQY

V: TRBV5-1
CDR3: ASSFTGASNTEAF

V: TRBV7-2
CDR3: ASSLGGLETQY